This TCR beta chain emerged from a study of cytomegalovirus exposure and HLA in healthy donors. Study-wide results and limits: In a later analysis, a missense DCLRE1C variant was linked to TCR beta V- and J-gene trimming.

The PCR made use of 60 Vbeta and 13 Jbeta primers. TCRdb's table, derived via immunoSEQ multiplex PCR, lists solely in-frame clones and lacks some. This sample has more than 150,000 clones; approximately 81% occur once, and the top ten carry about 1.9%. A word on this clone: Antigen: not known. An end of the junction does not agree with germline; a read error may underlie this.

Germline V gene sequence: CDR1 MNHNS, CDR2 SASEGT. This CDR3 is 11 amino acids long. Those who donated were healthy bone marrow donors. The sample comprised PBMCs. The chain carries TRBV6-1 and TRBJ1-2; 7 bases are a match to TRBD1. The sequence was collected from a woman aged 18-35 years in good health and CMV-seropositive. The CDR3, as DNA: TGCTCCACAGGGGAGAACTATGGCTACACCTTC. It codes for CSTGENYGYTF.